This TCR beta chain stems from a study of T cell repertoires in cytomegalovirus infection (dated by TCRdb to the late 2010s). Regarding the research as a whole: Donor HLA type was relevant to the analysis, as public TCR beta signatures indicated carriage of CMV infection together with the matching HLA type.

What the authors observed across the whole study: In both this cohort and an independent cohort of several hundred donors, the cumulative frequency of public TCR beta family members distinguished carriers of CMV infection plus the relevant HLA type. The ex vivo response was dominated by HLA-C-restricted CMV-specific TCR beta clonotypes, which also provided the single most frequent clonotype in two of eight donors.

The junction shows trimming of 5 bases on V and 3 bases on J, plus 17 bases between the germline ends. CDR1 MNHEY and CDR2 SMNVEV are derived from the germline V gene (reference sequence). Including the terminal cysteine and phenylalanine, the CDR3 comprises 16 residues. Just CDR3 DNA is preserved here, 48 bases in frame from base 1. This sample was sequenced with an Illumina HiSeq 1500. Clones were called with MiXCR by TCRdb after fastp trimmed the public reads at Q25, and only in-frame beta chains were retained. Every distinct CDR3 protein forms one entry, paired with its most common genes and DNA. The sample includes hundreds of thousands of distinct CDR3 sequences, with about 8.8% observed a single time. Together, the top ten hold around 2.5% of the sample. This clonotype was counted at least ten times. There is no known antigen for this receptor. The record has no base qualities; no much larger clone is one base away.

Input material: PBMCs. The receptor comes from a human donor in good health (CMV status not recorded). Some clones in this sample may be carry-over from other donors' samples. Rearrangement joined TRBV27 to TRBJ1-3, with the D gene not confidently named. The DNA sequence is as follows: TGTGCCAGCAGTCCCCTTACGAGAGGTCTTGGAAACACCATATATTTT. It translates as CASSPLTRGLGNTIYF.